This T cell receptor beta chain was obtained from a study of high-grade serous ovarian cancer treatment subgroups. Study information: Samples averaged 14,192 reads and roughly 7,500 unique TCR beta rearrangements. General study findings and limits: Repertoire similarity ranged roughly 0.1 to 0.85 between tumors of one patient. Only CDR3 was analyzed; CDR1 and CDR2 were not. Spatial context was lost because tumors were sequenced in bulk.

A word on this clone: What it binds is unknown.

Here immunoSEQ multiplex PCR was the method, and the copy in TCRdb shows in-frame clones only, minus some. Of several thousand clones in the sample, roughly four fifths were seen once. The germline gives CDR1 SEHNR, CDR2 FQNEAQ (reference sequence). V was cut by 3 bases and J by 7 bases, with 6 bases left in between. The CDR3 extends over 12 amino acids. Tumor tissue was taken before any definitive surgery or chemotherapy was given. J is TRBJ2-2 and V is TRBV7-9; no clear D. The TCR comes from a human donor with high-grade serous ovarian cancer. Sequencing was carried out using tumor tissue. The CDR3 reads CASSFLVGELFF. For the CDR3, the DNA is TGTGCCAGCAGCTTTCTGGTCGGGGAGCTGTTTTTT.